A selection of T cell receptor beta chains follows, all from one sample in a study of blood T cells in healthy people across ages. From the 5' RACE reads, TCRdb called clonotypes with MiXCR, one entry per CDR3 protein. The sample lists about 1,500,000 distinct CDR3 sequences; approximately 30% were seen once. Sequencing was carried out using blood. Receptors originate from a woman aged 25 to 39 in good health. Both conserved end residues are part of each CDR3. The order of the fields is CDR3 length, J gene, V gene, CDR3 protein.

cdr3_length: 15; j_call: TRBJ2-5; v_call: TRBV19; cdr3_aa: CASSTRTGGKETQYF
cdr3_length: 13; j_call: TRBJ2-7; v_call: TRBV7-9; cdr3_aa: CASSPGTVFGQYF
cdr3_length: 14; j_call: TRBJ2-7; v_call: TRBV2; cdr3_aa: CASTIDGVSYEQYF
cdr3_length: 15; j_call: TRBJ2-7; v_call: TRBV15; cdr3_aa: CATSRGGRGFYEQYF
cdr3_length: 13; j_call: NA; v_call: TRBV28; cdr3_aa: CTSSLGGPYEQYF
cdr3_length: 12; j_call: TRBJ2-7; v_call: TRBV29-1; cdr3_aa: CSVRGTVYEQYF
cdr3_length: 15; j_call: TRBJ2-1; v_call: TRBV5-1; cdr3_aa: CASSSGTSGSDEQFF
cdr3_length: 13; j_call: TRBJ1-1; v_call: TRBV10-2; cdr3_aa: CASRDPINTEAFF
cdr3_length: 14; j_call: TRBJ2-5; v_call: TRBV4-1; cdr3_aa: CASSQGHPRETQYF
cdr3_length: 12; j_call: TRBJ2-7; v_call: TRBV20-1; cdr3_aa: CSAGQSSYEQYF
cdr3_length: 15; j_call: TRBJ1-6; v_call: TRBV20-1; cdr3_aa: CSANTRVYHNSPLHF
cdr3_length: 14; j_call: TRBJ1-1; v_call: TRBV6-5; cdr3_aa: CASSRLYLNTGAFF
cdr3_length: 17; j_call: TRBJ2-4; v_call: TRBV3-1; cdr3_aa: CASSPYSGLSSYNEQYF
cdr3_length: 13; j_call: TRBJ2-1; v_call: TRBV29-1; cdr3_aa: CSVAGTYDDEQFF
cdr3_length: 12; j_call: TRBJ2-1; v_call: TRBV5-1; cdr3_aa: CASSFEGRGQFF
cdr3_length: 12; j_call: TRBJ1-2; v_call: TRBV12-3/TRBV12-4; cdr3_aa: CASSPGPVGYTF
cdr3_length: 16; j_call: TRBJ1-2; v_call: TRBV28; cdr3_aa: CASSVNPGTASYGYTF
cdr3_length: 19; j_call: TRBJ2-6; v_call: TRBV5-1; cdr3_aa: CASSTSSGTGSSGANVLTF
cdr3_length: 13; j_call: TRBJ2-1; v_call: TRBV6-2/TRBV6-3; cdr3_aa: CVSSYPGRNEQFF
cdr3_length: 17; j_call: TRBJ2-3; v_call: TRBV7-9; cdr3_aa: CASSLKERGKLVDTQYF
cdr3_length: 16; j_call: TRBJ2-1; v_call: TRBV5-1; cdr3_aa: CASSLHGTSGNGQQFF
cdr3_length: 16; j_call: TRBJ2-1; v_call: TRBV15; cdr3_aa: CATSRVWGGSSNEQFF
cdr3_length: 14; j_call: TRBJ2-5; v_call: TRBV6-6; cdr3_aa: CASRHGQGKETQYF
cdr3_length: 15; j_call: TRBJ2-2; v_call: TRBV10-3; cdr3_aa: CAISGTSGNTGELFF
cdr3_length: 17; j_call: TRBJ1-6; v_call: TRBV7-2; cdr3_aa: CASSSPALGQSNSPLHF
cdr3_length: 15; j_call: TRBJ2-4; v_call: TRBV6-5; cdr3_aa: CASSISGTSKNIQYF
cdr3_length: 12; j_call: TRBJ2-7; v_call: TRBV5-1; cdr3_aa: CASSAEGVEQYF
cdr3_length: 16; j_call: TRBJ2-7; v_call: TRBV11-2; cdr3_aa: CASSLAPTGGIYEQYF
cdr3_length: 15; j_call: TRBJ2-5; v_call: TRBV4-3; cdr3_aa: CASSQDPSGLETQYF
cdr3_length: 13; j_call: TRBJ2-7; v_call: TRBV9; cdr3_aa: CASGVLAGSEQYF
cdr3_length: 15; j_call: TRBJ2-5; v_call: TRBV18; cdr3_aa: CASSPPAGARETQYF
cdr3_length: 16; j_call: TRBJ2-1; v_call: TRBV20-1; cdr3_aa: CSASSPGLAGSGEQFF
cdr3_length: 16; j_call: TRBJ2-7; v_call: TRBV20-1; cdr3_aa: CSAALGASGGTYEQYF
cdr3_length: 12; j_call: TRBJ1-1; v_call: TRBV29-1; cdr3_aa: CSVLGGGTEAFF
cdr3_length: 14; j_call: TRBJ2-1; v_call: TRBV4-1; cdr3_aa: CASSQVRDLIEQFF
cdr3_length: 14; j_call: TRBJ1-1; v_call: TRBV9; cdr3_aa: CASSEGQANTEAFF
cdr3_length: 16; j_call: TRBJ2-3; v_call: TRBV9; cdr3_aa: CASSVRRDFPTDTQYF
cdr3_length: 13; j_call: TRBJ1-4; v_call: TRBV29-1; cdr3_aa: CSVGQGPNEKLFF
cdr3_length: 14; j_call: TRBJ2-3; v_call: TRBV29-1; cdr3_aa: CSATSGASTDTQYF
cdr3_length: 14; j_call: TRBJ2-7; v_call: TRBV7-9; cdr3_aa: CASGDRSRSYEQYF
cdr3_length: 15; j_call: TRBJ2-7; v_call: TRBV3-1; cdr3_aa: CASSGSPGQTYEQYF
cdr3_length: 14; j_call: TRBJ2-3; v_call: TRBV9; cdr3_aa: CASSVQGMTDTQYF
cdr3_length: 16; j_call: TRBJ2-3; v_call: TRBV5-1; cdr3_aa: CASSPRASGGTDTQYF
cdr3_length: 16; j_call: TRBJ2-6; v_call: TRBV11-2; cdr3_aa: CASSAGTPSGANVLTF
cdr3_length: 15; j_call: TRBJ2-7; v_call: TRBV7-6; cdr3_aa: CASSLGTRGSYEQYF